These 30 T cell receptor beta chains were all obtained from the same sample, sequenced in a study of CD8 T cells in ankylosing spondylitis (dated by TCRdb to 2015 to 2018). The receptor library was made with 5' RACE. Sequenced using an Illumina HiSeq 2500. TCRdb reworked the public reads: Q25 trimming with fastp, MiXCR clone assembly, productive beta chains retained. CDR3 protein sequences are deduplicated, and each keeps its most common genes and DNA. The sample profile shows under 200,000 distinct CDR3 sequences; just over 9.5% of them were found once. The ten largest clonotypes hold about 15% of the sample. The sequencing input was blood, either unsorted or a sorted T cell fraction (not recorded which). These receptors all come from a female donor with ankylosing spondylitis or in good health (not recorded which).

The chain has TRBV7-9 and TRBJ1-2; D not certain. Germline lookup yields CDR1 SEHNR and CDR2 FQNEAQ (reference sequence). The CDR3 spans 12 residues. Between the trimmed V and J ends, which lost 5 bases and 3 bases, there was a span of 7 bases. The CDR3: CASSPGYYGYTF. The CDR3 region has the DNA TGTGCCAGCAGCCCTGGATACTATGGCTACACCTTC. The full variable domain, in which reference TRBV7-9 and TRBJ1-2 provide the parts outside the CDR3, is DTGVSQNPRHKITKRGQNVTFRCDPISEHNRLYWYRQTLGQGPEFLTYFQNEAQLEKSRLLSDRFSAERPKGSFSTLEIQRTEQGDSAMYLCASSPGYYGYTFGSGTRLTVV.

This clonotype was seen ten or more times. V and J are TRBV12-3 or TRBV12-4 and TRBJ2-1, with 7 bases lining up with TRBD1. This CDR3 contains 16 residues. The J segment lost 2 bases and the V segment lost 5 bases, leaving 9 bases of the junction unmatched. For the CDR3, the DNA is TGTGCCAGCAGTCAACTCCGGGACAGTACCTACAATGAGCAGTTCTTC. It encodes CASSQLRDSTYNEQFF.

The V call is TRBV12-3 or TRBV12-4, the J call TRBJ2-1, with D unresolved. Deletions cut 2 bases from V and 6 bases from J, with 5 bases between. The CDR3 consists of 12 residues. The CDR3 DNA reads TGTGCCAGCAGTTTACGACCCAATGAGCAGTTCTTC. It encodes CASSLRPNEQFF.

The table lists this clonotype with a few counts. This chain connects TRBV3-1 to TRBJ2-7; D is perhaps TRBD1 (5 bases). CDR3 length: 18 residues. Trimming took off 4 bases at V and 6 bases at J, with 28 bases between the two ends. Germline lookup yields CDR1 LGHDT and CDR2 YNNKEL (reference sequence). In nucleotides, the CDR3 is TGTGCCAGCAGCCGAGAACGAAATTTGACAGTTCTTCCTAGCGAGCAGTACTTC. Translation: CASSRERNLTVLPSEQYF.

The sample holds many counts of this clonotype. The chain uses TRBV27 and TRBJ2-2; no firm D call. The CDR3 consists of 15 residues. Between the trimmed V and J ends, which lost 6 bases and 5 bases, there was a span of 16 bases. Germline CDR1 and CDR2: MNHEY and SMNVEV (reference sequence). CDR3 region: CASSPQELGTGELFF. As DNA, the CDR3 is TGTGCCAGCAGCCCCCAAGAACTGGGGACCGGGGAGCTGTTTTTT.

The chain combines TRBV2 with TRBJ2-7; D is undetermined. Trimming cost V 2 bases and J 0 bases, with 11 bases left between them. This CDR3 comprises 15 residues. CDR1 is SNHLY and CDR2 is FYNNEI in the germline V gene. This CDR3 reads CASSESSMSSYEQYF. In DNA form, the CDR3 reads TGTGCCAGCAGTGAAAGTAGTATGAGCTCCTACGAGCAGTACTTC. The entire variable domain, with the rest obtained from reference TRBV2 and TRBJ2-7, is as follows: EPEVTQTPSHQVTQMGQEVILRCVPISNHLYFYWYRQILGQKVEFLVSFYNNEISEKSEIFDDQFSVERPDGSNFTLKIRSTKLEDSAMYFCASSESSMSSYEQYFGPGTRLTVT.

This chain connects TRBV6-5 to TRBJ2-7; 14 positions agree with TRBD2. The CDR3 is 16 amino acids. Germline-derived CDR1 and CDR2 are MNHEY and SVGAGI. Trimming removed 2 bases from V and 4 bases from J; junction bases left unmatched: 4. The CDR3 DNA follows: TGTGCCAGCAGTTACGGGACTAGCGGGAGAGGATACGAGCAGTACTTC. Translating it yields CASSYGTSGRGYEQYF.

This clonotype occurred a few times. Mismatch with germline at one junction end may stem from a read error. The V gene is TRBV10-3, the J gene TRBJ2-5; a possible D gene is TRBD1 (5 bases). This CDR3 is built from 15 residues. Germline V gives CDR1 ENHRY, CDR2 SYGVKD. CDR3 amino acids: CAISEKQDRQEPQYF. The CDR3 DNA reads TGTGCCATCAGTGAGAAACAGGATCGCCAAGAGCCCCAGTACTTC.

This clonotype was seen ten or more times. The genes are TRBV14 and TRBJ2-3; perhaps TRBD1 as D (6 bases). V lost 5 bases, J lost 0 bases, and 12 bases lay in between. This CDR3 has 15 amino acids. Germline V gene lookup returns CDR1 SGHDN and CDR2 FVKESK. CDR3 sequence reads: CASSATGSSTDTQYF. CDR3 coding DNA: TGTGCCAGCAGCGCGACAGGTTCTAGCACAGATACGCAGTATTTT.

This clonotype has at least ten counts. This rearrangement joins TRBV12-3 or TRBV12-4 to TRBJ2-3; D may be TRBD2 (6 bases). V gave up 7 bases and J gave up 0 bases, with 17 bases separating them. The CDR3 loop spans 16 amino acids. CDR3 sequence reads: CASIKGRDISTDTQYF. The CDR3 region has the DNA TGTGCCAGCATCAAAGGGCGGGATATTAGCACAGATACGCAGTATTTT.

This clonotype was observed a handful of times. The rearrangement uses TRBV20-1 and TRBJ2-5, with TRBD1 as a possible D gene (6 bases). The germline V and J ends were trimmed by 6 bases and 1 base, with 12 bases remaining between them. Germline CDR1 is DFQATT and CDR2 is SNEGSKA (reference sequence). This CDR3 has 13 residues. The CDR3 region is CSARTAIQETQYF. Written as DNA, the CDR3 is TGCAGTGCGAGGACAGCAATCCAAGAGACCCAGTACTTC.

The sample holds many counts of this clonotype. CDR3: CSVVGGSGLAGNTGELFF. In nucleotides, the CDR3 is TGCAGCGTTGTTGGAGGTTCGGGCCTAGCGGGAAACACCGGGGAGCTGTTTTTT. The chain carries TRBV29-1 and TRBJ2-2, with TRBD2 identical over 9 bases. The V and J ends lost 4 bases and 2 bases, in that order; junction bases with no gene match: 14. The CDR3 is 18 residues long. Germline lookup yields CDR1 SQVTM and CDR2 ANQGSEA.

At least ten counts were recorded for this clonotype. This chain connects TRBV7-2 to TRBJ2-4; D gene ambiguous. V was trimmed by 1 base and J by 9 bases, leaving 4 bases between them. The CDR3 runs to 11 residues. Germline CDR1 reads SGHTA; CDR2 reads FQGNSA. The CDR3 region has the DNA TGTGCCAGCAGCTTAGATATCATTCAGTACTTC. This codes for CASSLDIIQYF.

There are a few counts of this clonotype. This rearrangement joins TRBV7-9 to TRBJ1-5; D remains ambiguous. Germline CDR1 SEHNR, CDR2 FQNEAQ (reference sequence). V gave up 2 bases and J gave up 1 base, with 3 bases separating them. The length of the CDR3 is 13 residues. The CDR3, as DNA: TGTGCCAGCAGCTTATGGAGCAATCAGCCCCAGCATTTT. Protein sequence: CASSLWSNQPQHF.

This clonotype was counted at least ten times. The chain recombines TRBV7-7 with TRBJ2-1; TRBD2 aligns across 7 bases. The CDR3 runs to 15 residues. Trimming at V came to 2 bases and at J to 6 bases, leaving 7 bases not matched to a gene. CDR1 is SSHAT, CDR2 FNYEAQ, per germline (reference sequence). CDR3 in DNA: TGTGCCAGCAGCTTAAAGCTGGGGACTACCAATGAGCAGTTCTTC. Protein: CASSLKLGTTNEQFF.

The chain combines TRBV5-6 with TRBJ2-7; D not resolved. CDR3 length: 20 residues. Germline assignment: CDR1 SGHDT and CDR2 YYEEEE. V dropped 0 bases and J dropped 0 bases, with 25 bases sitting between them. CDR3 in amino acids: CASSLALPPSGAGSSYEQYF. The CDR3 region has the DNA TGTGCCAGCAGCTTGGCTCTTCCCCCCTCCGGAGCAGGTTCCTCCTACGAGCAGTACTTC.

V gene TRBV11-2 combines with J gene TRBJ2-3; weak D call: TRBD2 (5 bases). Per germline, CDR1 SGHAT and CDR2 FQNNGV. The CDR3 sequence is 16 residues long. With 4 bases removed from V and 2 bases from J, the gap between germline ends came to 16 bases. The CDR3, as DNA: TGTGCCAGCAGCTCCCTGCCCAACGGGGTCACAGATACGCAGTATTTT. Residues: CASSSLPNGVTDTQYF.

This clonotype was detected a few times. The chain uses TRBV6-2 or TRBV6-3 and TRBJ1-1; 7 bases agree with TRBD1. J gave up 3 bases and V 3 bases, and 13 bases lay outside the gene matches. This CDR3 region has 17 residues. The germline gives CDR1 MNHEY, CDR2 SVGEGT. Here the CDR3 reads CASSYLTGARWDTEAFF. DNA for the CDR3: TGTGCCAGCAGTTATTTAACAGGGGCGCGTTGGGACACTGAAGCTTTCTTT.

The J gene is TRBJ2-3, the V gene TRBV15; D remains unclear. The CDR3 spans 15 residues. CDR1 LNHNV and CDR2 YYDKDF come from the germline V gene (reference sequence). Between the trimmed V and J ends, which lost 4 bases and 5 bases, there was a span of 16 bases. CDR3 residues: CATSTWPASGDTQYF. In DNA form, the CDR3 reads TGTGCCACCAGCACCTGGCCCGCTTCGGGAGATACGCAGTATTTT.

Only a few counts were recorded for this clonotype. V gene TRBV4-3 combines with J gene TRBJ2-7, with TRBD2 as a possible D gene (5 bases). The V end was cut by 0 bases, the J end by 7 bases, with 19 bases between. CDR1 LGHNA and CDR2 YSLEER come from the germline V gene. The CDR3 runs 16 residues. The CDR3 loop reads CASSQDRDILRGEQYF. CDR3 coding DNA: TGCGCCAGCAGCCAAGATCGAGACATCCTTCGAGGGGAGCAGTACTTC.

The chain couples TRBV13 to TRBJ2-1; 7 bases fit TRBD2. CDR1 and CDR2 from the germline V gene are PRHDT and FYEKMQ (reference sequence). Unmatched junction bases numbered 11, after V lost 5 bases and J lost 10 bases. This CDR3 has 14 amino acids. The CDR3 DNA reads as TGTGCCAGCAGCCCAGGGAGGGTCAAGGGGGAGCAGTTCTTC. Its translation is CASSPGRVKGEQFF.

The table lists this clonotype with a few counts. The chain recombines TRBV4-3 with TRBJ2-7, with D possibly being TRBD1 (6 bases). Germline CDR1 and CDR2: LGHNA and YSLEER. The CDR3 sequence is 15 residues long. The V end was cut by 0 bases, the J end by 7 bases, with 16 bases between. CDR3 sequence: CASSQDVGAEGEQYF. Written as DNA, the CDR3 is TGCGCCAGCAGCCAAGATGTGGGGGCTGAGGGGGAGCAGTACTTC.

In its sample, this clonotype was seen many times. The CDR3 here is CSARTPPLYEQYF. The CDR3 region has the DNA TGCAGTGCCCGGACTCCCCCCCTCTACGAGCAGTACTTC. The rearrangement joins TRBV20-1 to TRBJ2-7; tentatively, D is TRBD2 (5 bases). From germline, CDR1 is DFQATT and CDR2 SNEGSKA (reference sequence). V lost 6 bases, J lost 3 bases, and 15 bases lay in between. CDR3 length: 13 amino acids.

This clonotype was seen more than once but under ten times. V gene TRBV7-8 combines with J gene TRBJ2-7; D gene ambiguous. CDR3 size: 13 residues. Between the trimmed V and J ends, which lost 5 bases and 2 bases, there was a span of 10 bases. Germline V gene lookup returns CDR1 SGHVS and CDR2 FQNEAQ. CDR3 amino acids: CASSPFHPYEQYF. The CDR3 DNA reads TGTGCCAGCAGCCCATTCCACCCCTACGAGCAGTACTTC.

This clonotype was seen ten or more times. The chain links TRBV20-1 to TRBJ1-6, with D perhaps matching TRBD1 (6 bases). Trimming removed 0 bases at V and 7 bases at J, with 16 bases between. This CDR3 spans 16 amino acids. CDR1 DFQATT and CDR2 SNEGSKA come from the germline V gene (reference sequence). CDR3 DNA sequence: TGCAGTGCTAGAGATACGGGACCCACAGGGAATTCACCCCTCCACTTT. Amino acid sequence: CSARDTGPTGNSPLHF.

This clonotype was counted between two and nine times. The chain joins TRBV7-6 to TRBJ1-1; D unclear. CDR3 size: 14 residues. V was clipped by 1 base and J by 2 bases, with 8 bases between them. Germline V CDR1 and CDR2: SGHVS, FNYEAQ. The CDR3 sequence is CASSLGNHNTEAFF. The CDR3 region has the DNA TGTGCCAGCAGCTTAGGCAATCACAACACTGAAGCTTTCTTT.

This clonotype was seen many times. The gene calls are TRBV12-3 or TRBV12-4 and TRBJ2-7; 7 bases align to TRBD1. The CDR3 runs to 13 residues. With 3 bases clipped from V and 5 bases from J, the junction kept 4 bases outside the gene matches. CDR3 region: CASSFDRVDEQYF. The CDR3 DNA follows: TGTGCCAGCAGTTTCGACAGGGTGGACGAGCAGTACTTC.

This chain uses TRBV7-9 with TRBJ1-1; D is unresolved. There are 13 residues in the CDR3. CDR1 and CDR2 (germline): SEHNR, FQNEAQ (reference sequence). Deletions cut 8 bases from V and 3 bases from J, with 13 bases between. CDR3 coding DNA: TGTGCCAGCGGGGTGGCAGGTGACACTGAAGCTTTCTTT. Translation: CASGVAGDTEAFF. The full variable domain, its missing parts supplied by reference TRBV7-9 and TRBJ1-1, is DTGVSQNPRHKITKRGQNVTFRCDPISEHNRLYWYRQTLGQGPEFLTYFQNEAQLEKSRLLSDRFSAERPKGSFSTLEIQRTEQGDSAMYLCASGVAGDTEAFFGQGTRLTVV.

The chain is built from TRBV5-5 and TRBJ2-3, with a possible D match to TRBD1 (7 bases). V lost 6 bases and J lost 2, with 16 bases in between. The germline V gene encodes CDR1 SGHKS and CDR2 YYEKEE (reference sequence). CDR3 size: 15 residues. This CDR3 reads CASTQGGGTTDTQYF. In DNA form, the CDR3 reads TGTGCCAGCACCCAGGGGGGCGGTACCACAGATACGCAGTATTTT.

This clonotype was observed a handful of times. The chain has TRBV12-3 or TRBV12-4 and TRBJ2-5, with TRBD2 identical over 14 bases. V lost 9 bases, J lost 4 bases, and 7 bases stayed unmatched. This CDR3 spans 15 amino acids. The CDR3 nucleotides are TGTGCCAGTTCCGGGGGACTAGCGGGAGTAGAGACCCAGTACTTC. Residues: CASSGGLAGVETQYF.